This T cell receptor beta chain was sequenced for a study of long-term antiretroviral therapy in people with HIV. Runs used v3.0 of the immunoSEQ assay and were done at survey level. Only in-frame clones appear in the TCRdb table, and some are missing; sequencing was by immunoSEQ multiplex PCR. Counted here are tens of thousands of clones, 91% occurring once; the ten biggest clones make up over 4%. The CDR3 runs to 15 residues. Trimming removed 2 bases from V and 1 base from J, with 10 bases in between. CDR1 is SGDLS and CDR2 is YYNGEE in the germline V gene. V usage is TRBV9 and J usage is TRBJ2-1; weak D call: TRBD2 (6 bases). The material sequenced was unsorted PBMCs, taken 3.1 years after starting antiretroviral therapy. This receptor was identified in a young man with HIV. As DNA, the CDR3 is TGTGCCAGCAGCGTCGGGAGTATTTCCTACAATGAGCAGTTCTTC. It yields the protein CASSVGSISYNEQFF. Drawing the rest from reference TRBV9 and TRBJ2-1, the complete variable domain is DSGVTQTPKHLITATGQRVTLRCSPRSGDLSVYWYQQSLDQGLQFLIQYYNGEERAKGNILERFSAQQFPDLHSELNLSSLELGDSALYFCASSVGSISYNEQFFGPGTRLTVL.